This TCR beta chain came from a study of metastatic and nonmetastatic thyroid tumors. Study context: Repertoire comparison spanned blood and tumor or nodule tissue of malignant and benign thyroid patients.

Germline assignment: CDR1 MNHNS and CDR2 SASEGT. This CDR3 is built from 16 residues. The germline V and J ends were trimmed by 1 base and 2 bases, with 15 bases remaining between them. Treatment of any kind had been given to no patient before thyroid surgery. MiXCR was used by TCRdb to re-call the PCR reads. The table lists approximately 26,000 clones, roughly 24% of them singletons. The TCR was taken from a female donor with papillary thyroid cancer or a benign thyroid nodule (not recorded which). Some clones in this sample may be carry-over from other donors' samples. Sample: blood. The V call is TRBV6-1, the J call TRBJ2-7; possible D gene TRBD2, 5 bases. CDR3 sequence: CASSEGSWGVTYEQYF. The CDR3 DNA follows: TGTGCCAGCAGTGAAGGGAGCTGGGGAGTTACCTACGAGCAGTACTTC.